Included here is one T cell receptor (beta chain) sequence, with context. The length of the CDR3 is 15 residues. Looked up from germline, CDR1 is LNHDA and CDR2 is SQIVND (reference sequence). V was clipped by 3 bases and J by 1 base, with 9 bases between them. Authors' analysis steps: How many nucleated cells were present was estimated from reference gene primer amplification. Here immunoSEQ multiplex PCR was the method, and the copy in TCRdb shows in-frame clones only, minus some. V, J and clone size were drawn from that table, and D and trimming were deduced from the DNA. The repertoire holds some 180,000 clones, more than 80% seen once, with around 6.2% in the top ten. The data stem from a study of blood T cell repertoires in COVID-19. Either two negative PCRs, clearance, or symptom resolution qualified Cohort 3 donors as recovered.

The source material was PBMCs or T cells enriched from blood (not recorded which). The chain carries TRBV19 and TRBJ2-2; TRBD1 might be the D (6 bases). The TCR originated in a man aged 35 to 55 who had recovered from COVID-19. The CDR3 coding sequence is TGTGCCAGTAGTATGGACAGATTGAACACCGGGGAGCTGTTTTTT. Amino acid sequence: CASSMDRLNTGELFF. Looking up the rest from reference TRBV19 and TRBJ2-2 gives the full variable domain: DGGITQSPKYLFRKEGQNVTLSCEQNLNHDAMYWYRQDPGQGLRLIYYSQIVNDFQKGDIAEGYSVSREKKESFPLTVTSAQKNPTAFYLCASSMDRLNTGELFFGEGSRLTVL.